The 28 T cell receptor beta chains listed next were all sequenced from one sample in a study of blood T cells in healthy people across ages. Next came a second PCR, run for roughly 6 to 11 cycles, which used a sample-barcoded 5' primer along with a J-beta primer mix. TCRdb ran MiXCR on the 5' RACE reads and lists one entry per CDR3 protein. The data contain around 1,500,000 distinct CDR3 sequences, approximately 30% of them singletons. The sequencing sample was made of blood. The receptors originated from a woman aged 30 to 39 in good health.

The table lists this clonotype with a few counts. V and J are TRBV9 and TRBJ2-3; 7 nucleotides align to TRBD1. This CDR3 is 13 amino acids long. V lost 3 bases and J lost 5; bases outside the gene matches: 3. The germline CDR1 and CDR2 sequences are SGDLS and YYNGEE. DNA for the CDR3: TGTGCCAGCAGCGCAGGGGGACAAGATACGCAGTATTTT. It encodes CASSAGGQDTQYF.

This clonotype was seen repeatedly, ten times or more. The chain is built from TRBV12-3 or TRBV12-4 and TRBJ2-3, with 8 bases matching TRBD1. The CDR3 runs to 15 residues. The junction had 11 bases not matched to a gene; V was cut back by 10 bases and J by 2 bases. The CDR3 is CATTTATGVTDTQYF. The DNA for the CDR3 is TGTGCCACCACAACAGCGACAGGGGTCACAGATACGCAGTATTTT.

To note about this clonotype: A much larger clone lies a single base off, so this may be a read error. This chain uses TRBV4-1 with TRBJ2-1, with 10 bases fitting TRBD2. V lost 1 base, J lost 5 bases, and 5 bases stayed unmatched. The CDR3 totals 16 residues. The germline V gene encodes CDR1 MGHRA and CDR2 YSYEKL. This chain's CDR3 is CASSQGAGGPHNEQFF. CDR3 nucleotides: TGCGCCAGCAGCCAAGGAGCGGGGGGGCCCCACAATGAGCAGTTCTTC.

The chain recombines TRBV7-6 with TRBJ1-5; tentative D call: TRBD1 (5 bases). With 4 bases removed from V and 4 bases from J, the gap between germline ends came to 11 bases. CDR1 SGHVS and CDR2 FNYEAQ come from the germline V gene. CDR3 size: 14 residues. CDR3 sequence reads: CASSSGPLNQPQHF. CDR3 nucleotide sequence: TGTGCCAGCAGCTCGGGACCGTTGAATCAGCCCCAGCATTTT.

This clonotype was counted only a few times. The chain has TRBV7-9 and TRBJ2-1, with a weak D call TRBD2 (5 bases). With 10 bases removed from V and 0 bases from J, the gap between germline ends came to 16 bases. This CDR3 is 15 amino acids long. Germline loops: CDR1 SEHNR, CDR2 FQNEAQ (reference sequence). DNA for the CDR3: TGTGCCACCCCCGAGGACTGGACCTCCTACAATGAGCAGTTCTTC. The encoded protein is CATPEDWTSYNEQFF.

This clonotype was recorded a few times. This rearrangement joins TRBV28 to TRBJ2-7; D gene ambiguous. Germline V gene lookup returns CDR1 MDHEN and CDR2 SYDVKM. Deletions cut 2 bases from V and 2 bases from J, with 10 bases between. The CDR3 runs 14 residues. The CDR3 nucleotides are TGTGCCAGCAGTTTACCTACGCGAACCTACGAGCAGTACTTC. Residues: CASSLPTRTYEQYF.

The chain couples TRBV10-3 to TRBJ2-1, with D possibly called TRBD1 or TRBD2 (5 bases each). CDR1 ENHRY and CDR2 SYGVKD come from the germline V gene. Between the trimmed V and J ends, which lost 2 bases and 9 bases, there was a span of 5 bases. The CDR3 sequence is 11 residues long. Here the CDR3 reads CAISEGGEQFF. In nucleotides, the CDR3 is TGTGCCATCAGTGAGGGGGGTGAGCAGTTCTTC.

The chain is built from TRBV11-2 and TRBJ2-2, with 10 bases that match TRBD2. CDR3 length: 15 amino acids. V trimming: 2 bases; J trimming: 6 bases; junction bases outside the gene matches: 3. Per germline, CDR1 SGHAT and CDR2 FQNNGV. CDR3 in amino acids: CASSLTGTSAGELFF. DNA for the CDR3: TGTGCCAGCAGCTTAACCGGGACTAGCGCCGGGGAGCTGTTTTTT.

V is TRBV7-2 and J is TRBJ2-1; D gene unclear. This CDR3 has 12 amino acids. CDR1 and CDR2 from the germline V gene are SGHTA and FQGNSA. Trimming cost V 1 base and J 11 bases, with 9 bases left between them. CDR3 protein: CASSLVATQQFF. The CDR3 DNA reads as TGTGCCAGCAGCTTAGTGGCGACGCAGCAGTTCTTC.

This sequence joins TRBV4-3 and TRBJ2-1, with 7 bases lining up with TRBD2. CDR3 size: 18 residues. The V and J ends lost 4 bases and 6 bases, in that order; junction bases with no gene match: 18. Germline CDR1 and CDR2: LGHNA and YSLEER. CDR3 loop: CASSPGTGEGRVGNEQFF. The CDR3 region has the DNA TGCGCCAGCAGCCCAGGTACGGGGGAGGGCCGAGTGGGCAATGAGCAGTTCTTC.

This chain connects TRBV11-2 to TRBJ2-1, with no clear D. V was cut by 2 bases and J by 3 bases, with 8 bases left in between. The CDR3 contains 14 residues. Germline V gene data show CDR1 as SGHAT and CDR2 as FQNNGV. The CDR3 region is CASSLLANYNEQFF. DNA of the CDR3: TGTGCCAGCAGCTTACTGGCGAACTACAATGAGCAGTTCTTC.

This clonotype was detected only a few times. This chain connects TRBV20-1 to TRBJ2-2, with 12 bases identical to TRBD2. The junction had 9 bases not matched to a gene; V was cut back by 0 bases and J by 4 bases. The CDR3 runs to 18 residues. Germline assignment: CDR1 DFQATT and CDR2 SNEGSKA (reference sequence). The CDR3 DNA follows: TGCAGTGCTAGAGATCCGGCTAGCGGGGGGGTTATCACCGGGGAGCTGTTTTTT. This sequence encodes CSARDPASGGVITGELFF.

This clonotype was seen repeatedly, ten times or more. The V call is TRBV7-9, the J call TRBJ2-4; a possible D gene is TRBD1 (5 bases). The V end lost 5 bases, the J end lost 10 bases, and 12 bases lay between the germline ends. CDR3 length: 12 amino acids. CDR1 SEHNR and CDR2 FQNEAQ come from the germline V gene (reference sequence). CDR3 sequence: CASSHLDKIQYF. CDR3 nucleotides: TGTGCCAGCAGCCACCTGGACAAGATTCAGTACTTC.

This clonotype was recorded a few times. The gene calls are TRBV6-6 and TRBJ2-1; D gene ambiguous. The CDR3 loop spans 14 amino acids. Germline CDR1 reads MNHNY; CDR2 reads SVGAGI (reference sequence). V was clipped by 0 bases and J by 4 bases, with 7 bases between them. In DNA, the CDR3 is TGTGCCAGCAGTTACTCTGCGGTTTACAATGAGCAGTTCTTC. Residues: CASSYSAVYNEQFF.

Points on this clonotype: The junction departs from the called germline gene at one end, perhaps through a read error. The chain carries TRBV20-1 and TRBJ2-5; D gene uncertain. Germline loops: CDR1 DFQATT, CDR2 SNEGSKA (reference sequence). The CDR3 extends over 14 amino acids. The DNA for the CDR3 is TGCAGTGCTAGGCCCCCGGCGATTGGAGAGACCCGGTACTTC. The encoded protein is CSARPPAIGETRYF.

This clonotype was detected many times. The chain uses TRBV6-5 and TRBJ2-7; 8 bases fit TRBD2. J lost 9 bases, V lost 4 bases, and 11 bases had no gene match. Germline V gives CDR1 MNHEY, CDR2 SVGAGI. The CDR3 totals 14 residues. DNA of the CDR3: TGTGCCAGCAGTTCCTGGGACTCCGGGAGGGTGCAGTACTTC. This gives the protein CASSSWDSGRVQYF.

About this clonotype itself: Germline and junction disagree at one end, which may indicate a read error. V usage is TRBV11-2 and J usage is TRBJ1-2; 7 bases agree with TRBD1. Germline V CDR1 and CDR2: SGHAT, FQNNGV. The CDR3 spans 15 residues. The CDR3, as DNA: TGTGCCAGCGGCTTTGCGGCAAGGGGGCGAGGTGGCTGCACCTTC. This codes for CASGFAARGRGGCTF.

This clonotype came up a few times. This sequence joins TRBV6-5 and TRBJ1-4; D possibly corresponds to TRBD1 (6 bases). CDR1 is MNHEY and CDR2 is SVGAGI in the germline V gene. There are 14 residues in the CDR3. The V end was cut by 2 bases, the J end by 6 bases, with 10 bases between. This chain's CDR3 is CASSYRTVHEKLFF. The CDR3 DNA reads as TGTGCCAGCAGTTACCGGACAGTTCATGAAAAACTGTTTTTT.

Concerning this clonotype: This is likely a read error, given that the CDR3 carries no conserved phenylalanine or tryptophan at its end. The V gene is TRBV5-1, the J gene TRBJ2-1; D is uncertain. V gave up 0 bases and J gave up 1 base, with 11 bases separating them. Per germline, CDR1 SGHRS and CDR2 YFSETQ. The CDR3 length is 16 residues. CDR3 coding DNA: TGCGCCAGCAGCTTGGATGGGGATGGGTCCTACAATGAGCAGTTCGTC. Translated: CASSLDGDGSYNEQFV.

The chain uses TRBV12-3 or TRBV12-4 and TRBJ1-2; D remains unclear. V shed 7 bases and J shed 7 bases, with 16 bases lying between them. This CDR3 region has 13 residues. CDR3 in DNA: TGTGCCAGCACCCAAGCAAGGAGCGCTGGCTACACCTTC. It translates to CASTQARSAGYTF.

The gene calls are TRBV4-3 and TRBJ2-1; tentative D call: TRBD2 (6 bases). The CDR3 extends over 16 amino acids. V lost 0 bases and J 5 bases, leaving 14 bases between the germline ends. Per the germline V gene, CDR1 is LGHNA and CDR2 is YSLEER. The CDR3 reads CASSQEDGSRDNEQFF. CDR3 bases: TGCGCCAGCAGCCAAGAAGACGGGAGCAGGGACAATGAGCAGTTCTTC.

V gene TRBV6-1 combines with J gene TRBJ2-3; the match to TRBD1 covers 8 bases. Trimming took 5 bases from V and 7 from J; bases not matched to a gene: 2. This CDR3 has 12 residues. Per germline, CDR1 MNHNS and CDR2 SASEGT. The CDR3 DNA is TGTGCCAGCAGTAGGGACAGGCATACGCAGTATTTT. It specifies CASSRDRHTQYF.

The chain has TRBV12-3 or TRBV12-4 and TRBJ2-1; D is uncertain. Trimming took off 0 bases at V and 0 bases at J, with 12 bases between the two ends. The CDR3 extends over 17 amino acids. The CDR3, as DNA: TGTGCCAGCAGTTTAGCGACCGCGAGTAGCTCCTACAATGAGCAGTTCTTC. Its protein product is CASSLATASSSYNEQFF.

The sample holds a few counts of this clonotype. The rearrangement joins TRBV4-3 to TRBJ1-2; no reliable D call. Trimming cost V 1 base and J 4 bases, with 13 bases left between them. CDR3 length: 15 amino acids. Germline lookup yields CDR1 LGHNA and CDR2 YSLEER. The CDR3 reads CASSQVVSTLYGYTF. CDR3 nucleotide sequence: TGCGCCAGCAGCCAAGTGGTTAGCACCCTCTATGGCTACACCTTC.

This chain joins TRBV7-6 and TRBJ2-7; the match to TRBD2 covers 12 bases. The CDR3 spans 15 residues. V lost 4 bases, J lost 3 bases, and 4 bases stayed unmatched. Germline V gene lookup returns CDR1 SGHVS and CDR2 FNYEAQ. The chain's CDR3 is CASSSTSGGFYEQYF. In nucleotides, the CDR3 is TGTGCCAGCAGCTCAACTAGCGGGGGGTTCTACGAGCAGTACTTC.

This clonotype was found many times. This rearrangement joins TRBV29-1 to TRBJ1-2; D remains ambiguous. The CDR3 is 12 residues long. V was cut by 6 bases and J by 8 bases, with 16 bases left in between. Germline CDR1 is SQVTM and CDR2 is ANQGSEA. CDR3 DNA sequence: TGCAGCGTCCGCGACGGACTTAAGGGCTACACCTTC. It codes for CSVRDGLKGYTF.

This clonotype was detected many times. The chain carries TRBV20-1 and TRBJ2-1, with D possibly being TRBD1 (5 bases). Trimming removed 3 bases at V and 0 bases at J, with 18 bases between. Looked up from germline, CDR1 is DFQATT and CDR2 is SNEGSKA (reference sequence). CDR3 length equals 17 residues. CDR3 sequence reads: CSARLFATVTSYNEQFF. As DNA, the CDR3 is TGCAGTGCTAGGCTCTTTGCGACAGTGACCTCCTACAATGAGCAGTTCTTC.

This chain links TRBV29-1 with TRBJ1-1; no clear D. CDR3 size: 11 residues. Looked up from germline, CDR1 is SQVTM and CDR2 is ANQGSEA. V was trimmed by 3 bases and J by 4 bases, leaving 6 bases between them. This chain's CDR3 is CSVDEGTEAFF. The CDR3 nucleotides read TGCAGCGTTGACGAGGGCACTGAAGCTTTCTTT.